This T cell receptor (beta chain) was documented in a study of CD8 T cells in Susac syndrome. The ends were cut back, 1 base at V and 2 bases at J, with 12 bases in the middle. The CDR3 covers 16 residues. From germline, CDR1 is MGHRA and CDR2 YSYEKL. Random hexamers primed reverse transcription of about 0.45 to 1 ug RNA. Each CDR3 protein is one row after TCRdb ran MiXCR on the immunoSEQ multiplex PCR reads. Here the sample spans 200,000 or so distinct CDR3 sequences, about 94% being singletons. The source is a human donor with multiple sclerosis. This sequence joins TRBV4-1 and TRBJ2-1, with D tentatively TRBD1 (5 bases). The sequencing input was CD4+ T cells from PBMCs. DNA of the CDR3: TGCGCCAGCAGCCAAGCAAACAGGTATACCTACAATGAGCAGTTCTTC. Its protein is CASSQANRYTYNEQFF.